Described below is a single T cell receptor (beta chain) sequence and its context. In this sample, this clonotype turned up many times. Its antigen specificity is not known. No quality values exist for individual bases; no much larger clone is one base distant. These data belong to a study of beta chain bispecific antibodies for T cell cancers (dated by TCRdb to the early 2020s). Context from the whole study: After T cells from healthy donors were cocultured with bispecific antibodies and T cell leukemia lines, the researchers used TRBV sequencing of the cells that survived to measure how much each TRBV family was depleted. On the cell surface, TRBV12 (TRBV12-3) was expressed by Jurkat cells, whereas TRBV5-5 was expressed by HPB-ALL cells.

Reading the label with the study, this specimen's treatment or condition is: alpha-CD19 control bispecific (anti-CD19 x anti-CD3). T cells were expanded from blood mononuclear cells for roughly 3 days using either anti-CD3 antibody OKT3 or CD3/CD28 Dynabeads. Anti-CD19 bispecific antibody cocultures served as comparators for TRBV sequencing; in separate killing assays, anti-CD19 had no effect on Jurkat or HPB-ALL cells. The culture conditions for expanded T cells were RPMI 1640 plus 10% fetal bovine serum, recombinant human IL-2 (about 100 IU/ml) and IL-7 (5 ng/ml). Each coculture mixed about 50,000 target cells and about 50,000 normal T cells with bispecific antibody in 75 to 100 ul and was incubated at 37 degrees C for around 16 hours. Every bispecific antibody was made of two single-chain variable fragments, expressed in a single-chain diabody format carrying a His tag. The effector T cells were obtained from healthy human donors, with peripheral blood mononuclear cells isolated from leukapheresis samples by Ficoll density gradient centrifugation.

Germline trimming: 6 bases from V, 5 bases from J; junction bases outside gene matches: 13. From the cysteine through the phenylalanine, the CDR3 covers 16 amino acids. Only CDR3 DNA remains: 48 bases, in frame from the first base. Based on the germline V gene, the CDR1 and CDR2 sequences are SNHLY and FYNNEI. Unique molecular identifier barcodes were built into the libraries and used for clonotype quantification. Qiagen AllPrep DNA/RNA Micro kits were used to isolate total RNA, and an Agilent TapeStation was used to check RNA quality. TCR beta libraries were constructed by 5' RACE, in which cDNA synthesis was followed by two PCR steps with TCR beta constant-region gene-specific primers. TCR beta libraries were sequenced on an Illumina MiSeq platform. As for how the authors treated the data: MIGEC, MiXCR and VDJtools were used to process the reads. The frequency of each clonotype was calculated as the fraction of all unique molecular identifiers in the sample that belonged to that clonotype. Nonfunctional TRBV genes classified in IMGT as pseudogenes or open reading frames, such as TRBV1, TRBV12-1 and TRBV21, were excluded. Using fastp at Q25 and MiXCR, TCRdb reprocessed the public reads and kept productive beta chains. Every distinct CDR3 protein forms one entry, paired with its most common genes and DNA. The V and J calls and clone size are TCRdb's, not the authors'. The sample yields about 9,000 distinct CDR3 sequences; about 2% were counted once. Roughly 68% of the sample is held by the ten biggest clonotypes.

The study at large found these results: Every sequenced sample contained a mix of leukemia cell line cells and normal T cells, and most targeted TRBV signal came from the leukemia cells rather than from the normal T cells. Cross-reactivity of the anti-TRBV5-5 antibody with TRBV5-6 was attributed to high sequence similarity between the two genes. Compared with anti-CD19, anti-TRBV5-5 exposure reduced TRBV5-5 signal by about 98% and the closely related TRBV5-6 by 91.6%. Relative to anti-CD19, exposure to anti-TRBV12 lowered the TRBV12-3 share of total TRBV signal by approximately 99%, while TRBV12-4 dropped by 35% to 45%, a change that was not significant.

The sample here was T cells from a healthy donor cultured with Jurkat leukemia cells, taken from a culture containing an anti-CD19 bispecific antibody. Here the chain combines TRBV2 and TRBJ2-5; a stretch of 9 junction bases matches TRBD2. The clonotype comes from a human donor in good health. Some clones in this sample may be carry-over from other donors' samples. In nucleotides, the sequence is TGTGCCAGCAGGGAGGGACTAGCCTACTGGGGGGAGACCCAGTACTTC. This translates into CASREGLAYWGETQYF. Joined to the reference TRBV2 and TRBJ2-5 proteins, this CDR3 gives the full variable domain: EPEVTQTPSHQVTQMGQEVILRCVPISNHLYFYWYRQILGQKVEFLVSFYNNEISEKSEIFDDQFSVERPDGSNFTLKIRSTKLEDSAMYFCASREGLAYWGETQYFGPGTRLLVL.